These 28 T cell receptor beta chains were sequenced from one sample in a study of blood T cell repertoires in COVID-19. The data were produced by immunoSEQ multiplex PCR, yet TCRdb's version contains in-frame clones alone and is incomplete. Among some 200,000 clones listed, around four fifths were seen once. The sequencing input was peripheral blood. The receptor source for this set is a woman between 65 and 79 years old with COVID-19, enrolled during active disease.

The gene calls are TRBV30 and TRBJ1-6, with a weak D call TRBD1 (6 bases). Germline V lookup: CDR1 GTSNPN, CDR2 SVGIG (reference sequence). The germline V and J ends were trimmed by 3 bases and 13 bases, with 19 bases remaining between them. The CDR3 loop spans 14 amino acids. CDR3 sequence (DNA): TGTGCCTGGAGCCCCGGGACGCCCACAGGGCCCCTCCACTTT. It translates to CAWSPGTPTGPLHF.

The CDR3 loop reads CASSSHRQETQYF. CDR3 sequence (DNA): TGTGCCAGCTCGTCCCACAGGCAAGAGACCCAGTACTTC. The rearrangement joins TRBV18 to TRBJ2-5, with TRBD1 as a possible D gene (5 bases). V lost 6 bases, J lost 2 bases, and 10 bases lay in between. Germline V lookup: CDR1 KGHSH, CDR2 LQKENI. This CDR3 is built from 13 residues.

The chain links TRBV7-6 to TRBJ2-7, with 8 bases fitting TRBD1. V lost 1 base, J lost 5 bases, and 1 base stayed unmatched. Germline V gives CDR1 SGHVS, CDR2 FNYEAQ. CDR3 length: 13 amino acids. CDR3 residues: CASSLVTGDEQYF. DNA for the CDR3: TGTGCCAGCAGCTTAGTGACAGGGGACGAGCAGTACTTC.

This chain uses TRBV30 with TRBJ1-5, with unresolved D. Trimming took 2 bases from V and 4 from J, leaving 12 bases between them. Germline V gene data show CDR1 as GTSNPN and CDR2 as SVGIG (reference sequence). CDR3 size: 14 residues. The CDR3 spells CAWSLTAGNQPQHF. The CDR3, as DNA: TGTGCCTGGAGTCTAACAGCGGGTAATCAGCCCCAGCATTTT.

The rearrangement joins TRBV30 to TRBJ1-5, with D tentatively TRBD1 (6 bases). This CDR3 contains 13 residues. Germline V gives CDR1 GTSNPN, CDR2 SVGIG (reference sequence). V was trimmed by 4 bases and J by 3 bases, leaving 10 bases between them. Here the CDR3 reads CAWTDRPNQPQHF. Here the CDR3 DNA reads TGTGCCTGGACTGACAGGCCCAATCAGCCCCAGCATTTT.

This clone has just a few counts. Within the sample, other DNA sequences also encode this same CDR3. The J gene is TRBJ1-6, the V gene TRBV9; D is ambiguous. The CDR3 consists of 16 residues. V lost 0 bases and J lost 0, with 7 bases in between. The germline gives CDR1 SGDLS, CDR2 YYNGEE. CDR3 coding DNA: TGTGCCAGCAGCGTAGGAGCGAGCTCCTATAATTCACCCCTCCACTTT. Translation: CASSVGASSYNSPLHF.

The chain uses TRBV18 and TRBJ1-2; TRBD1 matches at 8 bases. There are 15 residues in the CDR3. J gave up 8 bases and V 5 bases, and 13 bases lay outside the gene matches. The germline gives CDR1 KGHSH, CDR2 LQKENI. The chain's CDR3 is CASSSSGGEVYGYTF. For the CDR3, the DNA is TGTGCCAGCTCATCGTCAGGGGGCGAGGTTTACGGCTACACCTTC.

This clone showed up just a few times. The V call is TRBV7-2, the J call TRBJ2-1, with 7 bases fitting TRBD2. The germline gives CDR1 SGHTA, CDR2 FQGNSA. The CDR3 runs to 14 residues. The V and J ends lost 1 base and 9 bases, in that order; junction bases with no gene match: 6. The CDR3 protein is CASSLGVREGEQFF. Written as DNA, the CDR3 is TGTGCCAGCAGCTTAGGTGTGAGGGAGGGTGAGCAGTTCTTC.

The chain recombines TRBV28 with TRBJ1-1; 8 bases are shared with TRBD1. The V segment lost 8 bases and the J segment 5 bases; nucleotides outside the gene matches: 10. Germline CDR1 and CDR2: MDHEN and SYDVKM. The CDR3 sequence is 14 residues long. The CDR3 DNA reads as TGTGCCAGCGTACCAGGACAGGGCCGTACTGAAGCTTTCTTT. Protein product: CASVPGQGRTEAFF.

The J gene is TRBJ1-2, the V gene TRBV4-1; 8 nucleotides line up with TRBD1. The trim removed 3 bases at V and 0 bases at J, leaving 12 bases unmatched. The germline V gene encodes CDR1 MGHRA and CDR2 YSYEKL. This CDR3 is built from 18 residues. This CDR3 reads CASSHPPGQAGANYGYTF. The CDR3, as DNA: TGCGCCAGCAGCCACCCGCCGGGACAGGCTGGTGCTAACTATGGCTACACCTTC.

This rearrangement joins TRBV7-9 to TRBJ2-5; possibly TRBD2 for D (5 bases). The CDR3 loop spans 15 amino acids. The germline V gene has CDR1 SEHNR and CDR2 FQNEAQ (reference sequence). Between the trimmed V and J ends, which lost 3 bases and 5 bases, there was a span of 16 bases. CDR3: CASSLWSTRTETQYF. Written as DNA, the CDR3 is TGTGCCAGCAGCTTGTGGAGTACTAGAACGGAGACCCAGTACTTC.

The V call is TRBV5-1, the J call TRBJ1-2; D is possibly TRBD1 (5 bases). The V gene lost 4 bases and the J gene lost 6 bases, with 19 bases spanning the gap. Germline V gene data show CDR1 as SGHRS and CDR2 as YFSETQ. The CDR3 spans 15 residues. The CDR3 reads CASSLDPRKGNGYTF. CDR3 nucleotide sequence: TGCGCCAGCAGCCTGGACCCCCGGAAGGGGAATGGCTACACCTTC.

V and J are TRBV7-7 and TRBJ2-3; TRBD2 aligns across 8 bases. The CDR3 is 16 residues long. In germline, CDR1 is SSHAT, CDR2 FNYEAQ (reference sequence). V shed 4 bases, J shed 4 bases, and the junction held 10 bases outside the gene matches. The CDR3 reads CASSSGVAGSADTQYF. CDR3 sequence (DNA): TGTGCCAGCAGCTCCGGTGTAGCGGGAAGTGCAGATACGCAGTATTTT.

The chain links TRBV18 to TRBJ2-3; 7 bases are shared with TRBD1. This CDR3 is 15 amino acids long. V shed 3 bases, J shed 4 bases, and the junction held 7 bases outside the gene matches. Germline CDR1 KGHSH, CDR2 LQKENI. The CDR3 DNA reads as TGTGCCAGCTCACCGAGTCAGGGGGTACCAGATACGCAGTATTTT. This gives the protein CASSPSQGVPDTQYF.

This rearrangement joins TRBV19 to TRBJ2-2; D uncertain. The V end was cut by 7 bases, the J end by 6 bases, with 15 bases between. Germline CDR1 is LNHDA and CDR2 is SQIVND (reference sequence). This CDR3 region has 14 residues. As DNA, the CDR3 is TGTGCCAGTAAGAGAGCCCTACGGGCCGGGGAGCTGTTTTTT. This gives the protein CASKRALRAGELFF.

The J gene is TRBJ1-2, the V gene TRBV28; D is possibly TRBD1 (6 bases). The germline CDR1 and CDR2 sequences are MDHEN and SYDVKM. The CDR3 has 13 residues. Trimming shortened V by 8 bases and J by 4 bases, and 14 bases separated the two germline ends. The DNA for the CDR3 is TGTGCCAGCTGGGACCGGACAGCCTATGGCTACACCTTC. Translated: CASWDRTAYGYTF.

The chain carries TRBV6-5 and TRBJ1-2; no definite D call. The CDR3 runs to 13 residues. Between the trimmed V and J ends, which lost 7 bases and 8 bases, there was a span of 17 bases. Germline assignment: CDR1 MNHEY and CDR2 SVGAGI. The CDR3, as DNA: TGTGCCAGCACCCCTGCTTTTTTGGAGGGCTACACCTTC. Amino acid sequence: CASTPAFLEGYTF.

This sequence joins TRBV9 and TRBJ1-6; D is uncertain. The CDR3 has 14 amino acids. Trimming shortened V by 3 bases and J by 5 bases, and 9 bases separated the two germline ends. Germline V lookup: CDR1 SGDLS, CDR2 YYNGEE. The CDR3 DNA sequence: TGTGCCAGCAGCGCCGACACGGATAATTCACCCCTCCACTTT. Protein: CASSADTDNSPLHF.

The chain is built from TRBV24-1 and TRBJ2-1; possibly TRBD2 for D (5 bases). Trimming stripped 3 bases from V and 1 base from J, with 15 bases between. The CDR3 spans 17 residues. Germline V lookup: CDR1 KGHDR, CDR2 SFDVKD. The CDR3 DNA reads as TGTGCCACCAGTGATCGGACTGGAAGCATATCCTACAATGAGCAGTTCTTC. As protein: CATSDRTGSISYNEQFF.

The chain couples TRBV6-5 to TRBJ2-7; D unresolved. The CDR3 length is 11 residues. V gave up 7 bases and J gave up 0 bases, with 4 bases separating them. Germline CDR1 and CDR2: MNHEY and SVGAGI. CDR3 bases: TGTGCCAGCACCCGCTCCTACGAGCAGTACTTC. The encoded protein is CASTRSYEQYF.

This chain uses TRBV6-1 with TRBJ1-2; weak D call: TRBD1 (5 bases). The V gene lost 1 base and the J gene lost 2 bases, with 14 bases spanning the gap. This CDR3 has 16 residues. Germline CDR1 is MNHNS and CDR2 is SASEGT. In DNA form, the CDR3 reads TGTGCCAGCAGTGAAGGGGGCAGGGCAGGCAACTATGGCTACACCTTC. Its protein is CASSEGGRAGNYGYTF.

The genes are TRBV19 and TRBJ1-5, with D uncertain. Trimming stripped 1 base from V and 5 bases from J, with 15 bases between. The CDR3 totals 16 residues. Germline-derived CDR1 and CDR2 are LNHDA and SQIVND (reference sequence). CDR3 protein: CASSIGQVEVHQPQHF. DNA for the CDR3: TGTGCCAGTAGTATAGGTCAGGTAGAAGTGCATCAGCCCCAGCATTTT.

This chain joins TRBV28 and TRBJ2-7, with 10 positions matching TRBD1. V trimming: 8 bases; J trimming: 4 bases; junction bases outside the gene matches: 8. The CDR3 totals 14 residues. Germline V gene data show CDR1 as MDHEN and CDR2 as SYDVKM. The CDR3 DNA sequence: TGTGCCAGCTGGGCCAGGACAGGGGGGTACGAGCAGTACTTC. Protein: CASWARTGGYEQYF.

The rearrangement uses TRBV27 and TRBJ1-4; TRBD1 aligns across 9 bases. This CDR3 has 13 residues. V shed 6 bases, J shed 8 bases, and the junction held 4 bases outside the gene matches. In germline, CDR1 is MNHEY, CDR2 SMNVEV (reference sequence). As DNA, the CDR3 is TGTGCCAGCAGAGGGACAGGGAGGGAAAAACTGTTTTTT. Translating gives CASRGTGREKLFF.

The CDR3 region is CASSPWTGGVVYGYTF. The CDR3 DNA sequence: TGTGCCAGCAGTCCCTGGACAGGGGGCGTCGTCTATGGCTACACCTTC. The rearrangement joins TRBV27 to TRBJ1-2; 11 nucleotides align to TRBD1. Germline lookup yields CDR1 MNHEY and CDR2 SMNVEV (reference sequence). V trimming: 5 bases; J trimming: 4 bases; junction bases outside the gene matches: 9. The CDR3 loop spans 16 amino acids.

V usage is TRBV6-5 and J usage is TRBJ1-5; 8 bases map to TRBD1. Germline V gives CDR1 MNHEY, CDR2 SVGAGI. The CDR3 is 15 residues long. J gave up 7 bases and V 7 bases, and 12 bases lay outside the gene matches. CDR3 amino acids: CASNGRQGAGQPQHF. The CDR3 DNA is TGTGCCAGCAACGGCCGGCAGGGGGCCGGGCAGCCCCAGCATTTT.

This sequence joins TRBV7-8 and TRBJ1-5; TRBD1 matches at 7 bases. V shed 1 base and J 7 bases; nucleotides not matched to a gene: 16. The germline gives CDR1 SGHVS, CDR2 FQNEAQ. This CDR3 has 18 amino acids. The CDR3 DNA sequence: TGTGCCAGCAGCTTAGGCTGGCAGGGGGGCTATTCAGGGCAGCCCCAGCATTTT. This gives the protein CASSLGWQGGYSGQPQHF.

This clone came up a few times. CDR3 nucleotides: TGTGCCATAGGCCGGGACAGTGGAAACACCATATATTTT. This gives the protein CAIGRDSGNTIYF. The rearrangement links TRBV6-6 to TRBJ1-3, with 7 bases aligning to TRBD1. CDR3 length: 13 residues. Germline V gene lookup returns CDR1 MNHNY and CDR2 SVGAGI (reference sequence). The V gene end was trimmed by 10 bases and the J gene end by 3 bases; junction bases not matched to a gene: 6.